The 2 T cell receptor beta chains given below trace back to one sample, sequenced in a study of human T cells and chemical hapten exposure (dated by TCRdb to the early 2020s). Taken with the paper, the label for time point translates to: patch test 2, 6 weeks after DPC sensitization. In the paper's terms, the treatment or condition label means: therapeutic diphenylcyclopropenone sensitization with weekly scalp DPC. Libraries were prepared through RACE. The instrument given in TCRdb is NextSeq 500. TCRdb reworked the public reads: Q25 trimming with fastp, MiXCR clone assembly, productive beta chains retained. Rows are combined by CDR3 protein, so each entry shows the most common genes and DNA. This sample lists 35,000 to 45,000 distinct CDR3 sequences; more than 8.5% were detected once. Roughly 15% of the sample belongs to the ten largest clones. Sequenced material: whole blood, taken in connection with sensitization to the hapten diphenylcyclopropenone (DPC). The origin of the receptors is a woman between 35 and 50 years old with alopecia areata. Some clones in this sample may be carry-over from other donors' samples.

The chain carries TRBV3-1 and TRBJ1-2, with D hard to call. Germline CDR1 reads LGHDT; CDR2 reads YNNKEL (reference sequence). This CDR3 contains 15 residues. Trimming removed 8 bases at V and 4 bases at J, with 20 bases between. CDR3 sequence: CASARLGKTAYGYTF. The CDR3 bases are TGTGCCAGCGCCAGGTTAGGGAAGACGGCCTATGGCTACACCTTC.

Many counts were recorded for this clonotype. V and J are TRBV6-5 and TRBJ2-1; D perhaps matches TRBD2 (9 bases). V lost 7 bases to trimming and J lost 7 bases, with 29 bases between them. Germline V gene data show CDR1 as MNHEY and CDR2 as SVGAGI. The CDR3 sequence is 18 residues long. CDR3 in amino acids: CASTLRGLAGRRRNEQFF. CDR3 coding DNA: TGTGCCAGCACCCTCAGGGGGCTAGCGGGGCGGCGAAGGAATGAGCAGTTCTTC.